This note documents a single T cell receptor beta chain sequence. These data come from a study of blood T cell repertoires in COVID-19. Study as a whole: Samples taken during acute and convalescent COVID-19 were collected in the United States, Italy and Spain. Sources were T cells, B-cell-depleted T cells, or PBMCs; the material itself was cDNA or gDNA.

V was clipped by 5 bases and J by 0 bases, with 5 bases between them. Germline CDR1 reads SGHVS; CDR2 reads FNYEAQ. CDR3 length: 14 residues. In the original analysis: Researchers report that nucleated cell counts were estimated from reference gene primer amplification. TCRdb's table, derived via immunoSEQ multiplex PCR, lists solely in-frame clones and lacks some. That table furnishes V, J and clone size, whereas the DNA furnished D and trimming. The sample holds over 90,000 clones, roughly 87% seen once. Sequencing was done on a sample of peripheral blood. The V call is TRBV7-6, the J call TRBJ1-6, with D hard to call. This receptor was identified in a man aged 50 to 59 in a cohort sampled during active COVID-19. Here the CDR3 DNA reads TGTGCCAGCAGCCCTAGCTCCTATAATTCACCCCTCCACTTT. This translates into CASSPSSYNSPLHF.